The clone carrying this T cell receptor beta chain turned up a few times. Time point of the sample: before trial treatment. The treatment that donors received included nivolumab, ipilimumab, aspirin, low-dose cyclophosphamide and low-dose radiotherapy. This sample is drawn from a study of low-dose radiotherapy and immunotherapy resistance in tumors. Study-wide context: Over 26 weeks, cohort 2 got 1 Gy every two weeks, reaching 13 Gy.

V gave up 5 bases and J gave up 8 bases; unmatched junction bases: 14. Germline V gene lookup returns CDR1 MNHNS and CDR2 SASEGT. The CDR3 covers 15 residues. TRAV- and TRBV-specific primers primed first-strand cDNA, covering alpha and beta chains. Amplification of TCRs used a constant-region primer and V-primer adapter for roughly 18 PCR cycles. TCRdb re-called the reads with MiXCR, one entry per CDR3 protein. The data contain tens of thousands of distinct CDR3 sequences, over 15% of them singletons. The chain is built from TRBV6-1 and TRBJ1-2; 7 bases fit TRBD1. Sequences were derived from PBMCs, sampled before treatment. The clonotype comes from a male donor with prostate cancer. The CDR3, as DNA: TGTGCCAGCAGTCCCAGACAGGGCGGGGGGGACGGCTACACCTTC. Its translation is CASSPRQGGGDGYTF.